The present TCR beta chain was sequenced within a study of HIV-infected children after antiretroviral therapy interruption. Study in general: Most children had recorded EBV and CMV exposure.

Germline V gives CDR1 SGHAT, CDR2 FQNNGV. Trimming cost V 7 bases and J 4 bases; bases outside gene matches: 5. The CDR3 consists of 15 residues. The treatment denotes: PENTA 11 planned treatment interruption arm or continuous ART arm. Participants had taken at least three-drug ART for at least 24 weeks. A 3' RACE protocol on RNA, with unique molecular identifiers, produced the TCR library. TCRdb itself ran the 3' RACE reads through MiXCR, one entry per CDR3 protein. The sample consists of some 38,000 distinct CDR3 sequences, about 6% of them appearing once. The sample was CD45RA+ CD4+ T cells from PBMCs, pooled from several time points, taken from a donor given antiretroviral therapy, either interrupted or continuous. Noted subset: naive CD4+ CD45RA+ CD45RO- T cells. The chain links TRBV11-2 to TRBJ2-1; 12 bases map to TRBD2. The TCR sequence derives from a pool of human donors with HIV. The CDR3 sequence is CASNGLAGLYNEQFF. The CDR3 DNA is TGTGCCAGCAACGGACTAGCGGGACTATACAATGAGCAGTTCTTC.